This TCR beta chain stems from a study of control samples from healthy donors and cancer patients. This clone was seen just once. Data came from immunoSEQ multiplex PCR; TCRdb stores just in-frame clones and leaves some out. The table includes about 98,000 clones, approximately 81% detected once. Sample: blood. This TCR derives from a woman aged 25 to 39 in good health.

The CDR3 DNA reads TGTGCCAGCAGCTTGGACGGGGGGGTCTATAATTCACCCCTCCACTTT. Amino acid sequence: CASSLDGGVYNSPLHF. The gene calls are TRBV11-2 and TRBJ1-6, with D maybe TRBD1 (5 bases). The CDR3 has 16 amino acids. Deletions cut 3 bases from V and 3 bases from J, with 12 bases between. The germline V gene has CDR1 SGHAT and CDR2 FQNNGV.